This TCR beta chain came from a study of T-cell reconstitution after alpha-beta-depleted transplantation in children. General study results and limits: At around two months after transplant, the alpha-beta T cells were reportedly derived from several hundred expanded clones that came from non-depleted graft cells. There were some patients whose high TCRbeta diversity at day 60 came from surviving recipient T cells and thymic progenitors.

This clonotype has just a few counts. The antigen is not known. Using unique molecular identifiers, the investigators prepared the TCRbeta library. Each CDR3 protein gets one entry after TCRdb re-called the PCR reads with MiXCR. The table records 600,000 or so distinct CDR3 sequences, 20% to 25% of them present only once. CDR3 length equals 17 residues. The germline CDR1 and CDR2 sequences are SGHRS and YFSETQ. The V end lost 3 bases, the J end lost 0 bases, and 15 bases lay between the germline ends. The rearrangement uses TRBV5-1 and TRBJ1-4; no firm D call. This sequence originates from a boy under three years old who had a stem cell transplant for acute myeloid leukemia, so the T cells may come from the graft donor. Specimen: PBMCs, mostly from graft donor cells, collected 360 days after TCRalphabeta/CD19-depleted stem cell transplant. Here the CDR3 DNA reads TGCGCCAGCAGCTCCGGTCCCAACTATGCAACTAATGAAAAACTGTTTTTT. Protein product: CASSSGPNYATNEKLFF.